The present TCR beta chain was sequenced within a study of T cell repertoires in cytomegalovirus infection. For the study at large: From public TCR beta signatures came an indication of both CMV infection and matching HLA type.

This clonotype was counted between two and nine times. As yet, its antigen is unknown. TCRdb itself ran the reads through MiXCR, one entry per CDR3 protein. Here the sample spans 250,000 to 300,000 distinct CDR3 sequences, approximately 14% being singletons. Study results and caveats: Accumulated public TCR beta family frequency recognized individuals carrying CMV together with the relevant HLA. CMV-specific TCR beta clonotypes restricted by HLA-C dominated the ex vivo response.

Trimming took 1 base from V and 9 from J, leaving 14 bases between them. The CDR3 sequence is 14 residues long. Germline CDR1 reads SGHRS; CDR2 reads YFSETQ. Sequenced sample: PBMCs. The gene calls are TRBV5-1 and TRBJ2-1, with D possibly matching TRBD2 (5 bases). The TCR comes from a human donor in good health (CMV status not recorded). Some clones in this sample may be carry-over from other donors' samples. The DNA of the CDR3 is TGCGCCAGCAGCTTGACTAGTACACATTCTGAGCAGTTCTTC. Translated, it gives CASSLTSTHSEQFF.